This is a list of T cell receptor beta chains from one sample in a study of PD-L1 blockade in urothelial cancer. The method was immunoSEQ multiplex PCR; TCRdb's version includes in-frame clones alone and lacks a portion of them. Of 72,000 or so clones in the sample, about nine tenths are singletons; the top ten hold approximately 10%. Here the sequenced sample was PBMCs, taken around atezolizumab (anti-PD-L1) treatment. The receptors shown here come from a man aged 60 to 75 with urothelial cancer. Each CDR3 is given with its conserved first and last residue. D genes are given only for firm matches. Some rows have no size entry. The others give once, few or many, or a class for an expanded clone.

TRBJ1-5 | TRBD1 | TRBV30 | - | TGTGCCTGTACGGACAGGGGGAGGCGTAGCAATCAGCCCCAGCATTTT | CACTDRGRRSNQPQHF
TRBJ2-6 | - | TRBV9 | - | TGTGCCAGCAGCGTAGCCTGGACTGGACACAGGGACTCTGGGGCCAACGTCCTGACTTTC | CASSVAWTGHRDSGANVLTF
TRBJ2-7 | - | TRBV7-2 | - | TGTGCCAGCAGCTTAGTTACGGCGGGACCCTACGAGCAGTACTTC | CASSLVTAGPYEQYF
TRBJ2-2 | - | TRBV13 | - | TGTGCCAGCAGCTTAGGGGAGGCCACCGGGGAGCTGTTTTTT | CASSLGEATGELFF
TRBJ1-2 | TRBD1 | TRBV19 | - | TGTGCCAGCAATAATAGGACAGGGCGAGGGTACACCTTC | CASNNRTGRGYTF
TRBJ2-5 | TRBD2 | TRBV9 | - | TGTGCCAGCAGCGCTGGCCAAGGAGCGGGATATGAAGAGACCCAGTACTTC | CASSAGQGAGYEETQYF
TRBJ1-2 | TRBD1 | TRBV6-1 | - | TGTGCCAGCAGTGAAATCTCCCGGGACAGGGGGAGTGGCTACACCTTC | CASSEISRDRGSGYTF
TRBJ1-6 | - | TRBV4-1 | - | TGCGCCAGCAGCCAAGAAAACGAACCTACCCGGAGGAATTCACCCCTCCACTTT | CASSQENEPTRRNSPLHF
TRBJ2-2 | TRBD1 | TRBV7-9 | - | TGTGCCAGCAGCTCCGGACAGGGGGACGGGATCGGGGAGCTGTTTTTT | CASSSGQGDGIGELFF
TRBJ2-7 | - | TRBV5-8 | - | TGTGCCAGCAGCGAACCGGGGCGGGGTCTAAACGAGCAGTACTTC | CASSEPGRGLNEQYF
TRBJ1-5 | - | TRBV28 | - | TGTGCCAGCACCAAATCGGGGGGCAATCAGCCCCAGCATTTT | CASTKSGGNQPQHF
TRBJ2-3 | - | TRBV7-6 | - | TGTGCCAGCAGCTTAGCCGGGGAGGCCGATACGCAGTATTTT | CASSLAGEADTQYF
TRBJ2-1 | TRBD2 | TRBV27 | - | TGTGCCAGCAGTTCGGGACTAGCGGGATGGGAGCAGTTCTTC | CASSSGLAGWEQFF
TRBJ1-2 | - | TRBV28 | few | TGTGCCAGCAGTTCCCCCGGGGGGACCTATGGCTACACCTTC | CASSSPGGTYGYTF
TRBJ2-7 | TRBD1 | TRBV5-1 | once | TGCGCCAGCAGCGCTCCGGGACAGGTCTCCTACGAGCAGTACTTC | CASSAPGQVSYEQYF
TRBJ2-7 | TRBD2 | TRBV18 | once | TGTGCCAGCTCAGACCTAGCGGGAGCAGGTGAGCAGTACTTC | CASSDLAGAGEQYF
TRBJ2-7 | - | TRBV6-1 | once | TGTGCCAGCAGTGAATTTCCGTCCTACGAGCAGTACTTC | CASSEFPSYEQYF
TRBJ2-1 | TRBD1 | TRBV9 | - | TGTGCCAGCAGCGTACAGGGACAGGGCATGAATGAGCAGTTCTTC | CASSVQGQGMNEQFF
TRBJ1-6 | - | TRBV6-4 | - | TGTGCCAGCAGTAGAGGGGGTAATTCACCCCTCCACTTT | CASSRGGNSPLHF
TRBJ2-7 | - | TRBV6-5 | - | TGTGCCAGCAGTTCCGGGACACTCGCCTACGAGCAGTACTTC | CASSSGTLAYEQYF
TRBJ2-3 | - | TRBV5-5 | - | TGTGCCAGCAGCTTGGAGGACAGCGCTAGCACAGATACGCAGTATTTT | CASSLEDSASTDTQYF
TRBJ1-5 | TRBD1 | TRBV6-5 | - | TGTGCCAGCAGAGCCGGGACAGGGGGCCGGCAGCCCCAGCATTTT | CASRAGTGGRQPQHF
TRBJ2-1 | - | TRBV5-5 | - | TGTGCCAGCAGCCCGGGTCTGTACAATGAGCAGTTCTTC | CASSPGLYNEQFF
TRBJ2-5 | TRBD2 | TRBV19 | - | TGTGCCAGTAGTTTCCGGCGGGGGTTGGAAGAGACCCAGTACTTC | CASSFRRGLEETQYF
TRBJ2-6 | TRBD2 | TRBV9 | - | TGTGCCAGCAGCGTAGGGACTAGCGGGAGGACTGGGGCCAACGTCCTGACTTTC | CASSVGTSGRTGANVLTF
TRBJ2-1 | TRBD2 | TRBV5-1 | - | TGCGCCAGCAGCTCGACCAGCGGGAGGGATTCCTCCTACAATGAGCAGTTCTTC | CASSSTSGRDSSYNEQFF